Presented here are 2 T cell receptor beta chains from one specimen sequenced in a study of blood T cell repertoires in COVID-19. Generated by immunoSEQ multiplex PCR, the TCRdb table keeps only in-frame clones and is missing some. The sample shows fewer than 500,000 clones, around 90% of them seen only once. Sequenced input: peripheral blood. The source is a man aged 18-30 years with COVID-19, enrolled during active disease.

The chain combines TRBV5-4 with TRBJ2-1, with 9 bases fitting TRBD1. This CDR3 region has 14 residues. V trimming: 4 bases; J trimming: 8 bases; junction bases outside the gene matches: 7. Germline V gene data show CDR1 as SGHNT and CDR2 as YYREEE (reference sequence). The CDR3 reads CASSTGQGSDEQFF. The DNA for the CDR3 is TGTGCCAGCAGCACCGGACAGGGGTCGGATGAGCAGTTCTTC. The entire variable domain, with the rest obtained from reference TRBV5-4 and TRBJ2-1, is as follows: ETGVTQSPTHLIKTRGQQVTLRCSSQSGHNTVSWYQQALGQGPQFIFQYYREEENGRGNFPPRFSGLQFPNYSSELNVNALELDDSALYLCASSTGQGSDEQFFGPGTRLTVL.

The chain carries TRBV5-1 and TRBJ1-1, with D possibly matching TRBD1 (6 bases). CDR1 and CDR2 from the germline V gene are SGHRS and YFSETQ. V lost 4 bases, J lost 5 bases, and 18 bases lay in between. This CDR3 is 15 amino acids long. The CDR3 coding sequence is TGCGCCAGCAGCAATCCCACGGGGGGGCGGACTGAAGCTTTCTTT. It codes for CASSNPTGGRTEAFF.